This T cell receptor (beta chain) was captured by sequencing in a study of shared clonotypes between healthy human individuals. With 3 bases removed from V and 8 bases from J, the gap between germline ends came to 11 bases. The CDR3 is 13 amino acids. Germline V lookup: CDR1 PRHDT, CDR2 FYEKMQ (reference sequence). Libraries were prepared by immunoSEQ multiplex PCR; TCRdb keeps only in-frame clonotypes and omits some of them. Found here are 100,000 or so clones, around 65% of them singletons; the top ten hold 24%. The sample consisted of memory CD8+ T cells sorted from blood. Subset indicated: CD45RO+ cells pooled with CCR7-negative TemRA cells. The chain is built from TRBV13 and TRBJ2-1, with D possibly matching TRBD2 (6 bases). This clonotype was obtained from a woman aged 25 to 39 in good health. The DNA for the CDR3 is TGTGCCAGCAGCTTCGAGGAGGGTGATGAGCAGTTCTTC. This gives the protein CASSFEEGDEQFF. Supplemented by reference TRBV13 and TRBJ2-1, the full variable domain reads AAGVIQSPRHLIKEKRETATLKCYPIPRHDTVYWYQQGPGQDPQFLISFYEKMQSDKGSIPDRFSAQQFSDYHSELNMSSLELGDSALYFCASSFEEGDEQFFGPGTRLTVL.